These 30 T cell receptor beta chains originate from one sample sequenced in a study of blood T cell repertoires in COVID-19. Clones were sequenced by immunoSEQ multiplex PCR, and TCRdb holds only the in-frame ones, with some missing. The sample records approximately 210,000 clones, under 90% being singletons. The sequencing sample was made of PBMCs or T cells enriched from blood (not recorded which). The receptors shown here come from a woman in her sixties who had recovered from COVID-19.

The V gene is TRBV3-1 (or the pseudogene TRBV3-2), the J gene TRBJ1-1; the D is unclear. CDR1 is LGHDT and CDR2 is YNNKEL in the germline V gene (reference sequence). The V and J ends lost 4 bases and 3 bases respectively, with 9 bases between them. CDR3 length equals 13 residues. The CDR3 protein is CASSRSGDTEAFF. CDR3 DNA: TGTGCCAGCAGCCGGTCGGGAGACACTGAAGCTTTCTTT.

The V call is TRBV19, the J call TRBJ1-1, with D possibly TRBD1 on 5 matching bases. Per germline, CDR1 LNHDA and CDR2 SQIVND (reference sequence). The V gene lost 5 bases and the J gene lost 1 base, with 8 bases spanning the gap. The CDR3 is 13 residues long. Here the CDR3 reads CASSSTGNTEAFF. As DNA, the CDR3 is TGTGCCAGTAGTTCTACAGGGAACACTGAAGCTTTCTTT.

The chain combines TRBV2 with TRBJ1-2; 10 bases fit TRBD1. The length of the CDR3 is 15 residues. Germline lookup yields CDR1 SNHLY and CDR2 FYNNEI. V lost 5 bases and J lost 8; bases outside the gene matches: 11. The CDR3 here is CASSRARDRGRGYTF. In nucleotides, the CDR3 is TGTGCCAGCAGTCGGGCTAGGGACAGGGGTCGAGGCTACACCTTC.

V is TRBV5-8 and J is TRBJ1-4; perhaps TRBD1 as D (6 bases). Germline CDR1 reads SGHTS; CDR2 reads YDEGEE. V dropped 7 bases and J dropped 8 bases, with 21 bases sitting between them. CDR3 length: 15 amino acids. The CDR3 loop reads CASDYGTGLGEKLFF. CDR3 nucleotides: TGTGCCAGCGACTACGGAACAGGGTTGGGGGAAAAACTGTTTTTT.

DNA for the CDR3: TGTGCCAGCAGTCTTACAGGATGGATGAACACTGAAGCTTTCTTT. Translating gives CASSLTGWMNTEAFF. V gene TRBV27 combines with J gene TRBJ1-1, with a possible D match to TRBD1 (5 bases). Trimming left V 5 bases short and J 0 bases short, with 13 bases between. Germline assignment: CDR1 MNHEY and CDR2 SMNVEV (reference sequence). The CDR3 runs 15 residues.

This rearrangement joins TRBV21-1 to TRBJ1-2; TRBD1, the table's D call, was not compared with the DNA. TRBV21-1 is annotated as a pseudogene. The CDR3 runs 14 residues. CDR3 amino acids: CASSIRTGVSGYTF. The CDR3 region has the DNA TGTGCCAGCAGCATACGGACAGGGGTGAGTGGCTACACCTTC.

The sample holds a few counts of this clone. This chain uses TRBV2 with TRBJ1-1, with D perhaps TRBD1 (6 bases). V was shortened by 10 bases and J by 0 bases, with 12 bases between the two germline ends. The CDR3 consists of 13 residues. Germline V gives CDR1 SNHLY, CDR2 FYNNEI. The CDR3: CATRTDMNTEAFF. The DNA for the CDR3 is TGTGCCACTAGGACAGATATGAACACTGAAGCTTTCTTT. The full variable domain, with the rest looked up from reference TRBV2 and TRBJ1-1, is EPEVTQTPSHQVTQMGQEVILRCVPISNHLYFYWYRQILGQKVEFLVSFYNNEISEKSEIFDDQFSVERPDGSNFTLKIRSTKLEDSAMYFCATRTDMNTEAFFGQGTRLTVV.

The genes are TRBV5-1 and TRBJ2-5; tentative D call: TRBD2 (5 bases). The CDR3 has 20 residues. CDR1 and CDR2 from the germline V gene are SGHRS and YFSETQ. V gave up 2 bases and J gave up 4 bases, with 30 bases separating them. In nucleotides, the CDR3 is TGCGCCAGCAGCTTTTTCGGGGTCCTAGAATCCCTGCATCGCGGAGAGACCCAGTACTTC. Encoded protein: CASSFFGVLESLHRGETQYF.

CDR3 sequence reads: CASSDRVFVTNEKLFF. Here the CDR3 DNA reads TGTGCCAGCTCCGACAGGGTGTTTGTAACTAATGAAAAACTGTTTTTT. V is TRBV19 and J is TRBJ1-4; 7 positions agree with TRBD1. This CDR3 has 16 amino acids. J gave up 1 base and V 9 bases, and 11 bases lay outside the gene matches. Germline assignment: CDR1 LNHDA and CDR2 SQIVND (reference sequence).

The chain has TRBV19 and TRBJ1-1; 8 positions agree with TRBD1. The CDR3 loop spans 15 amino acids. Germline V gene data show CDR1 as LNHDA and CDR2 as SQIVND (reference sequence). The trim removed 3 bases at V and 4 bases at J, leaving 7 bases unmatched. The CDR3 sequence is CASSIYRGFSTEAFF. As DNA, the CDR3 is TGTGCCAGTAGTATCTACAGGGGGTTTAGCACTGAAGCTTTCTTT.

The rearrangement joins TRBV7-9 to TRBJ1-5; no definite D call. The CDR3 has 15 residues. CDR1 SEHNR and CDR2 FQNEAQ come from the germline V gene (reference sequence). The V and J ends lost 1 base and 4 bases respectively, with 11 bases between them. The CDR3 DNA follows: TGTGCCAGCAGCTTAGGTTCTAACGGGAATCAGCCCCAGCATTTT. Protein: CASSLGSNGNQPQHF.

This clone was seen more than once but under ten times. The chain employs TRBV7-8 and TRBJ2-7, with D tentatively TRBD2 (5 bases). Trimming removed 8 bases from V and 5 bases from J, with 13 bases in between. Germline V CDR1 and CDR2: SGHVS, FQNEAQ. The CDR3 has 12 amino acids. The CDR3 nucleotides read TGTGCCAGCTCGCCGGGGAGCCACGAGCAGTACTTC. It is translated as CASSPGSHEQYF.

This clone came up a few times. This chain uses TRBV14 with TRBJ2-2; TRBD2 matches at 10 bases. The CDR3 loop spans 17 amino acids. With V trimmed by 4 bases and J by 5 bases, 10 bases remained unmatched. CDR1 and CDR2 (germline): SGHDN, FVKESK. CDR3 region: CASSPWSGGAGTGELFF. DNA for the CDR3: TGTGCCAGCAGCCCTTGGAGCGGGGGGGCCGGGACCGGGGAGCTGTTTTTT.

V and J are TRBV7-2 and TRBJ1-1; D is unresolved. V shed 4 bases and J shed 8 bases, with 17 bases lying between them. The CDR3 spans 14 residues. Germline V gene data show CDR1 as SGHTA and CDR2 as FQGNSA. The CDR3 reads CASSYSGLRVEAFF. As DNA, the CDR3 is TGTGCCAGCAGCTACTCGGGGTTGCGGGTAGAAGCTTTCTTT. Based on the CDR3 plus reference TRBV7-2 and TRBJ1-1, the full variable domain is GAGVSQSPSNKVTEKGKDVELRCDPISGHTALYWYRQSLGQGLEFLIYFQGNSAPDKSGLPSDRFSAERTGGSVSTLTIQRTQQEDSAVYLCASSYSGLRVEAFFGQGTRLTVV.

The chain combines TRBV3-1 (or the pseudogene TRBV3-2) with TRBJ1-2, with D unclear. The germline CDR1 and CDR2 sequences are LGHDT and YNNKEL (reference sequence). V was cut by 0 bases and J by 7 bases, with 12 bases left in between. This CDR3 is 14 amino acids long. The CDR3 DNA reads TGTGCCAGCAGCCAAGAAGGAGGCAGTTTTGGCTACACCTTC. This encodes CASSQEGGSFGYTF.

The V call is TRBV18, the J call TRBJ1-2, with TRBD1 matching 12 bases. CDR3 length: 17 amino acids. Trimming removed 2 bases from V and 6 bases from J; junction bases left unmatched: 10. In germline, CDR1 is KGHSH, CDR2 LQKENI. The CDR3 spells CASSPSSGQGAGNGYTF. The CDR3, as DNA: TGTGCCAGCTCACCATCTTCGGGACAGGGGGCCGGAAATGGCTACACCTTC.

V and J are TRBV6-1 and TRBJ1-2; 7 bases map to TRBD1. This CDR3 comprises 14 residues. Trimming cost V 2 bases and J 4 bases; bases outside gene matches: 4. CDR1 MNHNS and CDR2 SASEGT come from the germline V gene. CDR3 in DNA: TGTGCCAGCAGTGAATTTACAGGGGTCTATGGCTACACCTTC. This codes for CASSEFTGVYGYTF.

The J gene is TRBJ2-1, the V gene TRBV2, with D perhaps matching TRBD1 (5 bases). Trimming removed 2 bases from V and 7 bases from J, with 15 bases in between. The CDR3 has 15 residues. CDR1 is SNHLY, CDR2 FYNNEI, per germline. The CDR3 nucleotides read TGTGCCAGCAGTGAAAATGGCGGCAGGGTGAATGAGCAGTTCTTC. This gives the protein CASSENGGRVNEQFF.

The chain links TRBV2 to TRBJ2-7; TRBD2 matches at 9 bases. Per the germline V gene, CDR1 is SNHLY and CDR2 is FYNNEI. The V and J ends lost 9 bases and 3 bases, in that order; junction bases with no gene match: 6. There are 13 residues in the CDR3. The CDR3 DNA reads TGTGCCAGGAGGGGGACTAGCAGCTACGAGCAGTACTTC. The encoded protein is CARRGTSSYEQYF.

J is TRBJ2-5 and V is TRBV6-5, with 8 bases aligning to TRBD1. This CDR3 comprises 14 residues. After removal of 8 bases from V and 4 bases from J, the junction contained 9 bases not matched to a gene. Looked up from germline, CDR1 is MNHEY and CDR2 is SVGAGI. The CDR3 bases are TGTGCCAGCGCCCGCAGGGGGCAGGGAGAGACCCAGTACTTC. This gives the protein CASARRGQGETQYF.

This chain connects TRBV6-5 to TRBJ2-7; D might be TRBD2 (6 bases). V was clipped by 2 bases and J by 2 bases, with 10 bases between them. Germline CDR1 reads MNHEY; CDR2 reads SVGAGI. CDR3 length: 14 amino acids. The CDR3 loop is CASSYGGGPYEQYF. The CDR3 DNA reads TGTGCCAGCAGTTACGGAGGAGGGCCCTACGAGCAGTACTTC.

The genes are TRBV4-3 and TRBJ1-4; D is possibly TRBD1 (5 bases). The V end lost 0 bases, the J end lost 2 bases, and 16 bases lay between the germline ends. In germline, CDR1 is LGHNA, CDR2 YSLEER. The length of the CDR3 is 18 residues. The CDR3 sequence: CASSQDLVGGLTNEKLFF. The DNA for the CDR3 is TGCGCCAGCAGCCAAGATTTAGTCGGGGGGTTGACTAATGAAAAACTGTTTTTT.

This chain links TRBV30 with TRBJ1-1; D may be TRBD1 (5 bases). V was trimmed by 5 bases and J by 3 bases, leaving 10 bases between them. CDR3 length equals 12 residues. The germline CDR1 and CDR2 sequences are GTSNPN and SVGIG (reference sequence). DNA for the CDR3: TGTGCCTGGTTGGGGGGGGACACTGAAGCTTTCTTT. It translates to CAWLGGDTEAFF. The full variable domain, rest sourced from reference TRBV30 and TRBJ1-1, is SQTIHQWPATLVQPVGSPLSLECTVEGTSNPNLYWYRQAAGRGLQLLFYSVGIGQISSEVPQNLSASRPQDRQFILSSKKLLLSDSGFYLCAWLGGDTEAFFGQGTRLTVV.

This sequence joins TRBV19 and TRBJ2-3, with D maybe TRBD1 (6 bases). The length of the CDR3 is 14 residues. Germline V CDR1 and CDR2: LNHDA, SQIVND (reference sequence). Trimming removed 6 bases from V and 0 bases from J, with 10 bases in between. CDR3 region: CASSITGSTDTQYF. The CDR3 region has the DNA TGTGCCAGTAGCATCACAGGGAGCACAGATACGCAGTATTTT.

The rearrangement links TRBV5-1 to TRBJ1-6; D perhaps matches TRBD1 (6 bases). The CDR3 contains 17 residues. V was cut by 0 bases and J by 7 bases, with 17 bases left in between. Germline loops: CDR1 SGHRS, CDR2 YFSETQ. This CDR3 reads CASSLAPTGSQNSPLHF. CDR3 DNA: TGCGCCAGCAGCTTGGCCCCAACAGGGTCCCAAAATTCACCCCTCCACTTT.

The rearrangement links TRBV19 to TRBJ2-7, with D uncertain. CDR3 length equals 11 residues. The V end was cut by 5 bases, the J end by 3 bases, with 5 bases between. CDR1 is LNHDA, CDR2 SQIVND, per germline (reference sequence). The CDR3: CASSPYYEQYF. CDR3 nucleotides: TGTGCCAGTAGTCCCTACTACGAGCAGTACTTC.

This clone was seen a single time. In DNA, the CDR3 is TGTGCCAGCAGCTTGAGGGGGAACCGTAATGAAAAACTGTTTTTT. Translation: CASSLRGNRNEKLFF. The chain links TRBV3-1 (or the pseudogene TRBV3-2) to TRBJ1-4, with a weak D call TRBD1 (6 bases). There are 15 residues in the CDR3. Looked up from germline, CDR1 is LGHDT and CDR2 is YNNKEL (reference sequence). V was pared by 5 bases and J by 4 bases, with 14 bases between.

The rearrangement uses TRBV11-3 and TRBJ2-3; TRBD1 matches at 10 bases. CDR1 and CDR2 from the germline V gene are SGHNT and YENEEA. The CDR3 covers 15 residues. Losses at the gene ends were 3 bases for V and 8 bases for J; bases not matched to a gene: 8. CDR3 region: CASSFTGQGLFTQYF. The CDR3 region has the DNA TGTGCCAGCAGCTTCACGGGACAGGGGTTATTTACGCAGTATTTT.

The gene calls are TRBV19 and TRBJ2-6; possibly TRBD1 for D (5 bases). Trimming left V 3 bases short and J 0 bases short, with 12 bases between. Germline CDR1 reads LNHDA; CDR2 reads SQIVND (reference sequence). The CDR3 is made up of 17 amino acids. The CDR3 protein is CASSIVGVPSGANVLTF. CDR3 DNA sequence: TGTGCCAGTAGTATTGTAGGGGTCCCCTCTGGGGCCAACGTCCTGACTTTC. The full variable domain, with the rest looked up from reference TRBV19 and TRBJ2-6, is DGGITQSPKYLFRKEGQNVTLSCEQNLNHDAMYWYRQDPGQGLRLIYYSQIVNDFQKGDIAEGYSVSREKKESFPLTVTSAQKNPTAFYLCASSIVGVPSGANVLTFGAGSRLTVL.

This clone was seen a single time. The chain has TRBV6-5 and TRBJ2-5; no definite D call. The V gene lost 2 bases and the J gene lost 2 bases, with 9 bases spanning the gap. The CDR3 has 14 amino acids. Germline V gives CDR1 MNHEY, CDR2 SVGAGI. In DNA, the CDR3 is TGTGCCAGCAGTTACGGCTTAGCACAAGAGACCCAGTACTTC. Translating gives CASSYGLAQETQYF.